Listed below are T cell receptor beta chains from one sample, sequenced in a study of sequential checkpoint blockade in melanoma. The table came from immunoSEQ multiplex PCR; TCRdb's copy has only in-frame clones and leaves some out. The sample gives 4,500 to 5,500 clones, about three quarters of which show up once; roughly a quarter is in the top ten. The specimen comprised CD8+ T cells sorted from blood (inferred from file names), sampled from a patient given nivolumab and ipilimumab in sequence. The receptors shown here come from a human donor with melanoma. CDR3s include the opening cysteine and the closing phenylalanine or tryptophan. D genes are given only for firm matches. Clone size is stated in some rows and not others, as once, few, many or a class when expanded.

TRBV7-3,15,TRBD2,-,TRBJ2-5,TGTGCCAGCAGCTTAACAGCGCGGGAGGGAGAGACCCAGTACTTC,CASSLTAREGETQYF
TRBV2,17,-,-,TRBJ2-5,TGTGCCAGCAGAGACCATTCTGCGGGATGGGTCCAAGAGACCCAGTACTTC,CASRDHSAGWVQETQYF
TRBV5-8,12,-,-,TRBJ1-1,TGTGCCAGCAGCGTAACAAAAACTGAAGCTTTCTTT,CASSVTKTEAFF
TRBV7-3,21,TRBD1,-,TRBJ2-4,TGTGCCAGCAGCTTTTCACACTTCCACAGGGGGTGGAATTGTAGGGAAGACATTCAGTACTTC,CASSFSHFHRGWNCREDIQYF
TRBV19,15,TRBD1,-,TRBJ2-7,TGTGCCAGTAGTTTCCGGGACAGGGCTACCTACGAGCAGTACTTC,CASSFRDRATYEQYF
TRBV5-8,16,-,-,TRBJ2-1,TGTGCCAGCAGCGGAGATGGGGAGCACCCCTACAATGAGCAGTTCTTC,CASSGDGEHPYNEQFF
TRBV27,16,TRBD2,-,TRBJ2-7,TGTGCCAGCAGTTACCGGACTAGCGGGGGGAGCTACGAGCAGTACTTC,CASSYRTSGGSYEQYF
TRBV9,14,-,-,TRBJ2-7,TGTGCCAGCAGCACACGGACAGAATCCTACGAGCAGTACTTC,CASSTRTESYEQYF
TRBV5-4,14,-,few,TRBJ2-7,TGTGCCAGCACCGTACAGGGTTCCTCCTACGAGCAGTACTTC,CASTVQGSSYEQYF
TRBV5-1,13,TRBD1,-,TRBJ2-7,TGCGCCAGCAGCCTGGGACAGTCCTACGAGCAGTACTTC,CASSLGQSYEQYF
TRBV9,17,-,-,TRBJ2-3,TGTGCCAGCAGCGCGAAGGGAGGAACCATCGACACAGATACGCAGTATTTT,CASSAKGGTIDTDTQYF
TRBV4-1,15,TRBD2,-,TRBJ2-7,TGCGCCAGCAGCCGGATTCTAGCGGGGAACTACGAGCAGTACTTC,CASSRILAGNYEQYF
TRBV19,16,TRBD1,few,TRBJ1-6,TGTGCCAGTAGTACCCAGACAGGGGGAAAAAATTCACCCCTCCACTTT,CASSTQTGGKNSPLHF
TRBV7-8,14,TRBD2,-,TRBJ2-7,TGTGCCAGCAGTACTGATAGCGGGAGTGGCGAGCAGTACTTC,CASSTDSGSGEQYF
TRBV5-4,14,TRBD1,-,TRBJ2-1,TGTGCCAGCAGCCTTACAGGGGAGCACAATGAGCAGTTCTTC,CASSLTGEHNEQFF
TRBV9,12,-,-,TRBJ2-7,TGTGCCAGCAGCGGCGATGGGCTCGAGCAGTACTTC,CASSGDGLEQYF
TRBV6-5,14,-,-,TRBJ2-7,TGTGCCAGCAGCCCTGGCAGGGCGACCTACGAGCAGTACTTC,CASSPGRATYEQYF
TRBV10-3,13,TRBD2,once,TRBJ2-7,TGTGCCATCTTAACTAGCGGGACCTACGAGCAGTACTTC,CAILTSGTYEQYF
TRBV19,13,-,-,TRBJ2-3,TGTGCCAGTAGTATAAGCTTGACAGATACGCAGTATTTT,CASSISLTDTQYF
TRBV4-1,16,TRBD1,medium-sized,TRBJ2-7,TGCGCCAGCAGCCAATCGTCCGGGACAGACTCCTACGAGCAGTACTTC,CASSQSSGTDSYEQYF
TRBV6-1,14,-,-,TRBJ2-7,TGTGCCAGCAGTCGGGACATCACTGTCTACGAGCAGTACTTC,CASSRDITVYEQYF
TRBV6-1,16,-,-,TRBJ1-5,TGTGCCAGCAGTGTGCTAGGAACATTTGGCAATCAGCCCCAGCATTTT,CASSVLGTFGNQPQHF
TRBV5-8,15,-,-,TRBJ2-1,TGTGCCAGCAGCCCCCTGGGGGGGGGCTCTTTTGAGCAGTTCTTC,CASSPLGGGSFEQFF
TRBV11-2,12,-,-,TRBJ2-1,TGTGCCAGCAGCTTCCACTACAATGAGCAGTTCTTC,CASSFHYNEQFF
TRBV5-5,14,TRBD2,-,TRBJ2-7,TGTGCCAGCGGAGCGGCAGCGGGAGTGGTCGAGCAGTACTTC,CASGAAAGVVEQYF
TRBV7-8,13,-,-,TRBJ2-7,TGTGCCAGCAGCCTTACTAGCTCCTACGAGCAGTACTTC,CASSLTSSYEQYF
TRBV2,13,-,-,TRBJ1-4,TGTGCCAGCGGGGGAGGTAGCGGTGAAAAACTGTCTTTT,CASGGGSGEKLSF
TRBV6-1,15,TRBD1,-,TRBJ1-2,TGTGCCAGCAGTCCCGGGACAGGGGTCGTTAATGGCTACACCTTC,CASSPGTGVVNGYTF
TRBV28,19,TRBD1,-,TRBJ2-7,TGTGCCGGCACCACCACCCCCAATATCCGGGACAGGCCGTTCTACGAGCAGTACTTC,CAGTTTPNIRDRPFYEQYF
TRBV7-2,16,-,-,TRBJ1-6,TGTGCCAGCAGCTTAGACGGTAGCTCCTATAATTCACCCCTCCACTTT,CASSLDGSSYNSPLHF
TRBV5-1,18,TRBD1,-,TRBJ2-7,TGCGCCAGCAGCGTCGGGACAGAACTCTGGGGAATTTCCTACGAGCAGTACTTC,CASSVGTELWGISYEQYF
TRBV6-4,16,-,-,TRBJ2-6,TGTGCCAGCTCCCCGACTGGATTCTCTGGGGCCAACGTCCTGACTTTC,CASSPTGFSGANVLTF
TRBV4-2,15,TRBD1,-,TRBJ1-1,TGTGCCAGCAGCCAAGAAGGGGGCGCAGACACTGAAGCTTTCTTT,CASSQEGGADTEAFF
TRBV27,13,TRBD1,-,TRBJ1-1,TGTGCCAGCAGCCGGACAGGGGGGACTGAAGCTTTCTTT,CASSRTGGTEAFF
TRBV5-6,15,TRBD2,-,TRBJ2-3,TGTGCCAGCAGCCTTAGCGGGGGGTACACAGATACGCAGTATTTT,CASSLSGGYTDTQYF
TRBV4-1,15,-,-,TRBJ2-1,TGCGCCAGCAGCCAAGATGGCCAGGGAAGCAATGAGCAGTTCTTC,CASSQDGQGSNEQFF
TRBV7-8,17,TRBD2,once,TRBJ2-3,TGTGCCAGCAGCTTAGCAGGGACTAGCGGTATCACAGATACGCAGTATTTT,CASSLAGTSGITDTQYF
TRBV19,14,-,-,TRBJ1-1,TGTGCCAGTAGTATTGGCAGAGGATGGACTGAAGCTTTCTTT,CASSIGRGWTEAFF
TRBV7-3,14,-,-,TRBJ2-2,TGTGCCAGCAGCTCCCTCTCTGCGGGAGGGGAGCTGTTTTTT,CASSSLSAGGELFF
TRBV5-1,15,-,few,TRBJ2-3,TGCGCCAGCAGCACACTGGGGGGATACGCAGATACGCAGTATTTT,CASSTLGGYADTQYF
TRBV5-1,14,TRBD1,-,TRBJ2-7,TGCGCCAGCAGCCTCGGACAGGGGGCCTACGAGCAGTACTTC,CASSLGQGAYEQYF
TRBV7-8,15,-,once,TRBJ2-7,TGTGCCAGCAGCTTCACCCATGTGGGAACTAGCGAGCAGTACTTC,CASSFTHVGTSEQYF
TRBV19,15,-,-,TRBJ1-1,TGTGCCAGTAGTAGGTTTGGCAGTGCTCCGGGTGAAGCTTTCTTT,CASSRFGSAPGEAFF
TRBV10-2,12,-,-,TRBJ2-3,TGCGCCACTAAGGGGATGGCAGATACGCAGTATTTT,CATKGMADTQYF
TRBV27,13,-,-,TRBJ2-5,TGTGCCAGCAGGCCCGGGGGACAAGAGACCCAGTACTTC,CASRPGGQETQYF
TRBV28,18,TRBD2,-,TRBJ2-1,TGTGCCAGCAGTTTAATCGGACTAGCGGGAGTGAGGTACAATGAGCAGTTCTTC,CASSLIGLAGVRYNEQFF
TRBV9,14,TRBD1,-,TRBJ2-3,TGTGCCAGAGAACAGGGGCGTGAGCGAGATACGCAGTATTTT,CAREQGRERDTQYF